This T cell receptor beta chain is from a study of blood T cell repertoires in COVID-19. The germline gives CDR1 SGHAT, CDR2 FQNNGV. The CDR3 extends over 17 amino acids. J was trimmed by 5 bases and V by 5 bases; bases with no gene match: 18. The assay was immunoSEQ multiplex PCR, and TCRdb's table has in-frame clones only and misses some. The sample consists of about 430,000 clones, more than 80% of them appearing once. This TCR was recovered from a man aged 30-40 years who had recovered from COVID-19. Source material: PBMCs or T cells enriched from blood (not recorded which). The chain couples TRBV11-2 to TRBJ2-7, with 7 nucleotides matching TRBD2. CDR3 nucleotides: TGTGCCAGCAGCCCCACTAGTGGAGGGGAGGGCCCCCACGAGCAGTACTTC. Its translation: CASSPTSGGEGPHEQYF.